Each of the 7 T cell receptor beta chains below was sequenced from the same sample in a study of blood T cells in healthy people across ages. Using a J-beta primer mix together with a sample-barcoded 5' primer, a second PCR was run for about 7 to 12 cycles. TCRdb re-called the 5' RACE reads with MiXCR, one entry per CDR3 protein. The table shows about 1.7 million distinct CDR3 sequences, with 28% occurring only once. Sequencing was carried out using blood. These receptor sequences come from a woman aged 30 to 39 in good health.

The chain uses TRBV20-1 and TRBJ2-4; D is unclear. Germline V lookup: CDR1 DFQATT, CDR2 SNEGSKA (reference sequence). Trimming shortened V by 5 bases and J by 13 bases, and 18 bases separated the two germline ends. The CDR3 is 12 amino acids. The CDR3 here is CSAPSIYNEQYF. CDR3 sequence (DNA): TGCAGTGCTCCCTCCATCTACAATGAGCAGTACTTC.

This chain links TRBV2 with TRBJ1-2; TRBD1 might be the D (5 bases). The CDR3 consists of 14 residues. The germline V gene encodes CDR1 SNHLY and CDR2 FYNNEI. The V end lost 11 bases, the J end lost 0 bases, and 16 bases lay between the germline ends. The CDR3 sequence is CAGNGGISNYGYTF. The CDR3 DNA is TGTGCCGGCAACGGGGGGATATCTAACTATGGCTACACCTTC.

The rearrangement links TRBV15 to TRBJ2-1, with 8 nucleotides matching TRBD2. This CDR3 has 14 amino acids. The germline gives CDR1 LNHNV, CDR2 YYDKDF (reference sequence). V was clipped by 3 bases and J by 5 bases; unmatched bases: 3. CDR3: CATSSGGGNNEQFF. For the CDR3, the DNA is TGTGCCACCAGCAGCGGGGGGGGAAACAATGAGCAGTTCTTC. The whole variable domain, remainder taken from reference TRBV15 and TRBJ2-1, is DAMVIQNPRYQVTQFGKPVTLSCSQTLNHNVMYWYQQKSSQAPKLLFHYYDKDFNNEADTPDNFQSRRPNTSFCFLDIRSPGLGDTAMYLCATSSGGGNNEQFFGPGTRLTVL.

This clonotype was found a few times. CDR3 region: CASSQGEEVAFF. In DNA form, the CDR3 reads TGTGCCAGCAGCCAAGGGGAGGAGGTAGCTTTCTTT. This chain joins TRBV13 and TRBJ1-1; D is perhaps TRBD1 (5 bases). From germline, CDR1 is PRHDT and CDR2 FYEKMQ (reference sequence). The ends were cut back, 5 bases at V and 10 bases at J, with 14 bases in the middle. The CDR3 loop spans 12 amino acids.

This chain uses TRBV6-2 or TRBV6-3 with TRBJ2-7; D is unclear. Trimming took 6 bases from V and 7 from J, leaving 13 bases between them. Germline V CDR1 and CDR2: MNHEY, SVGEGT. The CDR3 covers 12 residues. The chain's CDR3 is CASSDTSEEQYF. DNA for the CDR3: TGTGCCAGCAGCGATACCTCAGAGGAGCAGTACTTC.

This clonotype was found many times. This chain joins TRBV5-1 and TRBJ1-2; 9 bases map to TRBD1. The CDR3 extends over 13 amino acids. Germline V gene data show CDR1 as SGHRS and CDR2 as YFSETQ. Germline trimming cut 4 bases from V and 9 bases from J; bases unmatched to any gene: 7. The CDR3 DNA sequence: TGCGCCAGCAGCCTGGACGGGACAGGGAGCTACACCTTC. Amino acid sequence: CASSLDGTGSYTF. The whole variable domain, filled in from reference TRBV5-1 and TRBJ1-2, reads KAGVTQTPRYLIKTRGQQVTLSCSPISGHRSVSWYQQTPGQGLQFLFEYFSETQRNKGNFPGRFSGRQFSNSRSEMNVSTLELGDSALYLCASSLDGTGSYTFGSGTRLTVV.

This clonotype was counted a few times. The chain has TRBV18 and TRBJ2-3; 8 nucleotides match TRBD1. Germline CDR1 is KGHSH and CDR2 is LQKENI. The CDR3 sequence is 19 residues long. V was clipped by 4 bases and J by 4 bases; unmatched bases: 19. The CDR3 DNA follows: TGTGCCAGCTCACGGCAGGGGACAGGAGGTGGAAGGACCCCAGATACGCAGTATTTT. Protein product: CASSRQGTGGGRTPDTQYF.